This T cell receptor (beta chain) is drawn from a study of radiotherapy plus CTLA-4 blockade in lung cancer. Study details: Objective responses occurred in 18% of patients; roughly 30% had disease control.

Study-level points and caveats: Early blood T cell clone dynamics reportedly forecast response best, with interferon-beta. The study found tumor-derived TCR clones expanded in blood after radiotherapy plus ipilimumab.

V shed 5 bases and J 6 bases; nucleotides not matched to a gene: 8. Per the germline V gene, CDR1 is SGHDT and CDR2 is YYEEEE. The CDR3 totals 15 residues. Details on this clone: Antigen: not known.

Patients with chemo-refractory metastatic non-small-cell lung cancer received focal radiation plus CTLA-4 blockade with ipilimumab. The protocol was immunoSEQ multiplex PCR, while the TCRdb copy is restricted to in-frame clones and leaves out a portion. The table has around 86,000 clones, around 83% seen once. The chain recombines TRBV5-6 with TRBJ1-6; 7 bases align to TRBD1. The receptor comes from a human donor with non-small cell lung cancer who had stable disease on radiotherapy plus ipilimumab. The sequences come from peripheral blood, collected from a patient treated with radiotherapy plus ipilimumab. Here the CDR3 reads CASRRGTEPNSPLHF. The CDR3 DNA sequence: TGTGCCAGCAGACGAGGGACAGAACCTAATTCACCCCTCCACTTT.